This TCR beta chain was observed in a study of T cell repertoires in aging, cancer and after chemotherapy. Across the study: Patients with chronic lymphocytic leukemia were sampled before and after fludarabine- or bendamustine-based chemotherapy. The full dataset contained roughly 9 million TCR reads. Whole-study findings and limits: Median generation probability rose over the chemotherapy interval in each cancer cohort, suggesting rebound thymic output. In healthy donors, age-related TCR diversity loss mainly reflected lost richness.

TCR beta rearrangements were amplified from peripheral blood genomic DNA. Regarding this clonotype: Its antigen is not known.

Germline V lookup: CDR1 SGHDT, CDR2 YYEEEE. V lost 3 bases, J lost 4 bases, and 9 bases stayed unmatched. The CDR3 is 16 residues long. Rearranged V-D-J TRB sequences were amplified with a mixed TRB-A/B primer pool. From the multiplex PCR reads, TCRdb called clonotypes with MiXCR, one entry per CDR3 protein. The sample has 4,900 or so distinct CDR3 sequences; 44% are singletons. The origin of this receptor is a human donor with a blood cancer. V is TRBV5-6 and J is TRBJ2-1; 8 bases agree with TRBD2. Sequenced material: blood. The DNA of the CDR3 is TGTGCCAGCAGCTCGACCGGGACTAGTCAGTACAATGAGCAGTTCTTC. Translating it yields CASSSTGTSQYNEQFF.